Listed below are T cell receptor beta chains from one sample, sequenced in a study of blood T cell repertoires in COVID-19. The repertoire was sequenced with immunoSEQ multiplex PCR; TCRdb's copy has only in-frame clones and lacks some. The sample includes about 160,000 clones, under 85% of them seen just once. Sequenced sample: peripheral blood. The receptors shown here come from a man in his fifties or sixties who had recovered from COVID-19. The CDR3 runs from the conserved cysteine through the conserved F or W. Fields, in order: D gene, clone size, J gene, V gene, CDR3 protein, CDR3 DNA. A D gene is named only where the DNA matches it firmly. The size field is filled for only some rows; it gives once, few, many or a size class.

>TRBD2|few|TRBJ2-3|TRBV13
CASSLAPGLAGLGGTQYF
TGTGCCAGCAGCTTAGCCCCCGGACTAGCGGGGCTGGGAGGAACGCAGTATTTT
>-|-|TRBJ1-1|TRBV30
CAWSAGEYTEAFF
TGTGCCTGGAGTGCGGGGGAGTACACTGAAGCTTTCTTT
>-|few|TRBJ1-4|TRBV19
CASLDRGYEKLFF
TGTGCCAGCCTGGACAGAGGTTATGAAAAACTGTTTTTT
>TRBD2|-|TRBJ2-2|TRBV7-3
CASSWVSGGLDTGELFF
TGTGCCAGCAGCTGGGTTAGCGGGGGTCTAGACACCGGGGAGCTGTTTTTT
>TRBD1|few|TRBJ2-2|TRBV24-1
CATSDPDRGSSGELFF
TGTGCCACCAGTGATCCGGACAGGGGTTCATCCGGGGAGCTGTTTTTT
>-|-|TRBJ2-7|TRBV11-3
CASSLDQTREQYF
TGTGCCAGCAGCTTAGACCAAACGCGCGAGCAGTACTTC
>-|-|TRBJ1-5|TRBV3-1/TRBV3-2
CAPALIRQVYSNQPQHF
TGTGCCCCAGCCCTAATCCGACAGGTGTATAGCAATCAGCCCCAGCATTTT
>TRBD2|-|TRBJ2-7|TRBV15
CATSRGASGVSSYEQYF
TGTGCCACCAGCAGAGGAGCTAGCGGGGTGAGCTCCTACGAGCAGTACTTC
>-|-|TRBJ1-1|TRBV9
CASSRTQGLVTEAFF
TGTGCCAGCAGCAGAACCCAGGGCTTAGTCACTGAAGCTTTCTTT
>-|-|TRBJ1-2|TRBV9
CASSPRITQGNGYTF
TGTGCCAGCAGCCCCAGGATTACCCAGGGAAATGGCTACACCTTC
>-|-|TRBJ2-5|TRBV18
CASSPNDEGETQYF
TGTGCCAGCTCACCTAACGACGAGGGTGAGACCCAGTACTTC
>TRBD2|-|TRBJ2-3|TRBV7-2
CASSLADGTSGGDTQYF
TGTGCCAGCAGCTTAGCAGACGGGACTAGCGGTGGAGATACGCAGTATTTT
>TRBD1|-|TRBJ1-5|TRBV29-1
CSAGTALNQPQHF
TGCAGCGCCGGGACAGCCCTTAATCAGCCCCAGCATTTT
>TRBD2|-|TRBJ2-5|TRBV3-1/TRBV3-2
CASIPTPKRGVQETQYF
TGTGCCAGCATCCCAACCCCAAAGCGGGGGGTCCAAGAGACCCAGTACTTC
>-|-|TRBJ1-2|TRBV5-1
CASSSLQYRVRDYGYTF
TGCGCCAGCAGCTCCTTGCAATACAGGGTTCGGGACTATGGCTACACCTTC
>TRBD1|-|TRBJ2-5|TRBV13
CASSSWTGGQETQYF
TGTGCCAGCAGCTCTTGGACAGGGGGACAAGAGACCCAGTACTTC
>TRBD1|-|TRBJ1-1|TRBV28
CASRLRTTGAHTEAFF
TGTGCCAGCAGACTACGAACAACAGGGGCCCACACTGAAGCTTTCTTT
>-|once|TRBJ1-4|TRBV12-3/TRBV12-4
CASTPGRAEKLFF
TGTGCCAGCACACCAGGGAGGGCTGAAAAACTGTTTTTT
>TRBD1|-|TRBJ2-2|TRBV7-9
CASSSTDRVITGELFF
TGTGCCAGCAGCTCAACAGACAGGGTAATCACCGGGGAGCTGTTTTTT
>-|-|TRBJ2-7|TRBV27
CASSFAGPPYEQYF
TGTGCCAGCAGTTTTGCGGGGCCCCCCTACGAGCAGTACTTC
>TRBD2|-|TRBJ2-7|TRBV2
CASSASSGGMYEQYF
TGTGCCAGCAGTGCTTCTAGCGGGGGTATGTACGAGCAGTACTTC
>TRBD2|-|TRBJ2-1|TRBV6-2/TRBV6-3
CASSGHSGGAYNEQFF
TGTGCCAGCAGTGGGCATAGCGGGGGTGCCTACAATGAGCAGTTCTTC
>TRBD1|-|TRBJ2-5|TRBV19
CASSSDRGQETQYF
TGTGCCAGTAGTTCCGACAGGGGGCAAGAGACCCAGTACTTC
>-|-|TRBJ2-3|TRBV21-1
CASSTLQRGGSTDTQYF
TGTGCCAGCAGCACCCTCCAGCGGGGGGGGAGCACAGATACGCAGTATTTT
>-|-|TRBJ1-1|TRBV6-6
CASSYSLANTEAFF
TGTGCCAGCAGTTACAGCCTCGCCAACACTGAAGCTTTCTTT
>-|-|TRBJ1-1|TRBV2
CASTLGRGGTEAFF
TGTGCCAGCACCCTCGGACGGGGGGGCACTGAAGCTTTCTTT
>-|-|TRBJ1-4|TRBV7-9
CASSPQGLYEKLFF
TGTGCCAGCAGTCCGCAGGGGTTGTATGAAAAACTGTTTTTT
>-|-|TRBJ1-5|TRBV6-1
CASSEEGGGNQPQHF
TGTGCCAGCAGTGAAGAAGGAGGGGGCAATCAGCCCCAGCATTTT
>-|-|TRBJ2-7|TRBV2
CASSEAGQRPYEQYF
TGTGCCAGCAGTGAAGCCGGACAGCGACCCTACGAGCAGTACTTC
>TRBD1|-|TRBJ2-7|TRBV9
CASSVGRGTYEQYF
TGTGCCAGCAGCGTAGGCAGGGGGACCTACGAGCAGTACTTC
>-|-|TRBJ1-2|TRBV12-3/TRBV12-4
CASLSTGLSYTF
TGTGCCAGCTTATCCACAGGGCTTAGCTACACCTTC
>TRBD2|-|TRBJ2-3|TRBV6-5
CASRRVAGASDTQYF
TGTGCCAGCAGGCGGGTAGCGGGGGCAAGCGATACGCAGTATTTT
>-|-|TRBJ1-5|TRBV6-5
CASTPQGSNQPQHF
TGTGCCAGCACCCCCCAGGGAAGCAATCAGCCCCAGCATTTT
>-|-|TRBJ1-5|TRBV24-1
CATSDVSGGNQPQHF
TGTGCCACCAGTGACGTCTCTGGAGGGAATCAGCCCCAGCATTTT
>-|-|TRBJ1-2|TRBV7-8
CASKSTYYGYTF
TGTGCCAGCAAGAGCACTTACTATGGCTACACCTTC
>TRBD1|once|TRBJ1-3|TRBV5-1
CASSPTGVGNTMYF
TGCGCCAGCAGCCCGACAGGGGTAGGAAACACCATGTATTTT
>TRBD2|-|TRBJ2-1|TRBV6-5
CASSYGGGGVNEQFF
TGTGCCAGCAGTTACGGCGGGGGGGGTGTTAATGAGCAGTTCTTC
>TRBD2|few|TRBJ2-7|TRBV5-4
CASSLASGGPSSYEQYF
TGTGCCAGCAGCTTGGCTAGCGGGGGCCCTAGCTCCTACGAGCAGTACTTC
>TRBD2|once|TRBJ2-7|TRBV9
CASSLTSGAYEQYF
TGTGCCAGCAGCTTGACTAGCGGGGCCTACGAGCAGTACTTC
>TRBD2|-|TRBJ2-1|TRBV7-2
CASRSLAGAPYNEQFF
TGTGCCAGCAGATCACTAGCGGGGGCCCCCTACAATGAGCAGTTCTTC
>-|-|TRBJ2-4|TRBV4-3
CASSQDPGVAKNIQYF
TGCGCCAGCAGCCAAGACCCGGGGGTAGCCAAAAACATTCAGTACTTC
>-|-|TRBJ1-1|TRBV19
CASSMEQSEAFF
TGTGCCAGTAGTATGGAACAGTCTGAAGCTTTCTTT